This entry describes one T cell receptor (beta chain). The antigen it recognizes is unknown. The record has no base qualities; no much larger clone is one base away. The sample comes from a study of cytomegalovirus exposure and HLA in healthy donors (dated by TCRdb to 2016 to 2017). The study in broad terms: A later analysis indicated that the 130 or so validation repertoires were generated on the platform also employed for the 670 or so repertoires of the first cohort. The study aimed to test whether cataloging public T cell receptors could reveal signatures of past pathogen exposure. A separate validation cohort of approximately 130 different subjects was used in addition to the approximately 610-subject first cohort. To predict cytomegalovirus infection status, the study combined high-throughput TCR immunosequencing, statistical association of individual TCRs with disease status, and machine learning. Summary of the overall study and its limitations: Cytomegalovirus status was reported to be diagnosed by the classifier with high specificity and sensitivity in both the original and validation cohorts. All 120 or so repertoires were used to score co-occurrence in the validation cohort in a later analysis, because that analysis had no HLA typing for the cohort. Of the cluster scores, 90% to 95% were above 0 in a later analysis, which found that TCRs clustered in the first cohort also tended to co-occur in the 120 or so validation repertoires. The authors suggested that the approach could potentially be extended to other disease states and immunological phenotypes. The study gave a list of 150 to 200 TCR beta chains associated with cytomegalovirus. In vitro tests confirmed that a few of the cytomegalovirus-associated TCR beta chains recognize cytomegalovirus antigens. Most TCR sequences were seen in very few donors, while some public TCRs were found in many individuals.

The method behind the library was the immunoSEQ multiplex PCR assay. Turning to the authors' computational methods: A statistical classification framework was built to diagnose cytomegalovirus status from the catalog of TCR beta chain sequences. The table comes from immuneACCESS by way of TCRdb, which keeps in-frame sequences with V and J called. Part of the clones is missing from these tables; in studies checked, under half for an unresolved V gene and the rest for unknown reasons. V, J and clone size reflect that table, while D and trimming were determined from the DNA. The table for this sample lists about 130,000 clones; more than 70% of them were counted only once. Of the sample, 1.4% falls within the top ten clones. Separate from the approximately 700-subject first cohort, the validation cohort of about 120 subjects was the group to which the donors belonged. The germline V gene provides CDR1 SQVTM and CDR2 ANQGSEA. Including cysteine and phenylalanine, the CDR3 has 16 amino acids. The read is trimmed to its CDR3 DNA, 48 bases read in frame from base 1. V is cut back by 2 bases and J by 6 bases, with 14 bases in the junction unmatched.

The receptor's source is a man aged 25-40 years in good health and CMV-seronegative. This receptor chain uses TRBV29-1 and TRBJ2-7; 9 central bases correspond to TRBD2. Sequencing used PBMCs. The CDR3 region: CSVEYLRASGMLEQYF. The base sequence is TGCAGCGTTGAATATCTACGGGCTAGCGGGATGCTCGAGCAGTACTTC.